This TCR beta chain comes out of a study of regulatory T cells in long-lasting Graves disease. General study results and limits: A reduction in accuracy may have resulted from the small sample size.

Stated time point: newly diagnosed GD, antithyroid drugs for less than 3 months. Preparation of the TCR library used RNA extracted from PBMCs. Comment on this clonotype: No antigen is known for it.

Germline V lookup: CDR1 KGHDR, CDR2 SFDVKD. The CDR3 covers 15 residues. J lost 7 bases, V lost 3 bases, and 6 bases had no gene match. Building the TCR beta libraries relied on iRepertoire HTBI primers, and CDR3 regions underwent Arm-PCR. Via MiXCR, TCRdb re-called the multiplex PCR reads, giving one row per CDR3 protein. The sample holds approximately 300,000 distinct CDR3 sequences, over 15% seen once. This chain joins TRBV24-1 and TRBJ2-1; 9 bases map to TRBD1. This clonotype originated in a female donor with Graves disease. This specimen was peripheral blood mononuclear cells (PBMCs), taken at new diagnosis, from a patient treated with antithyroid drugs. The CDR3 protein is CATSDPGTGRNEQFF. The CDR3 region has the DNA TGTGCCACCAGTGATCCAGGGACAGGGAGGAATGAGCAGTTCTTC.